A single sample gave rise to the 20 T cell receptor beta chains below, sequenced in a study of Graves' ophthalmopathy and Graves' hyperthyroidism. Scientists amplified the TCR beta CDR3 regions from RNA transcripts. A first-round RT-PCR used HTBI primers, followed by a second-round multiplex PCR. TCRdb re-derived calls from the multiplex PCR reads in MiXCR, one entry per CDR3 protein. This sample carries 900,000 to 1,200,000 distinct CDR3 sequences, about 40% of them seen once, and the ten largest clones take 8.5% to 14%. Sequencing was carried out using peripheral blood or thyroid tissue (not recorded which). The source of these receptors is an adult man with Graves' hyperthyroidism.

V usage is TRBV25-1 and J usage is TRBJ1-3; D not certain. Germline CDR1 reads MGHDK; CDR2 reads SYGVNS. Trimming pared 6 bases from V and 4 bases from J, leaving 7 bases between. The CDR3 consists of 12 residues. CDR3 region: CASRSEGNTIYF. DNA for the CDR3: TGTGCCAGCAGGTCTGAGGGAAACACCATATATTTT.

The rearrangement links TRBV29-1 to TRBJ2-5; 11 bases map to TRBD2. V lost 7 bases to trimming and J lost 9 bases; unmatched junction nucleotides: 4. This CDR3 spans 11 amino acids. CDR1 and CDR2 (germline): SQVTM, ANQGSEA. The CDR3 DNA reads as TGCAGCGGACTTAGCGGGGGGGCCCAGTACTTC. Translation: CSGLSGGAQYF.

This chain links TRBV5-1 with TRBJ1-5, with D possibly being TRBD1 (6 bases). CDR1 is SGHRS and CDR2 is YFSETQ in the germline V gene. The length of the CDR3 is 14 residues. The V gene lost 3 bases and the J gene lost 9 bases, with 16 bases spanning the gap. The CDR3 DNA reads TGCGCCAGCAGCTCCGGGACAAGAAACGGGCCCCAGCATTTT. It translates to CASSSGTRNGPQHF. Supplemented by reference TRBV5-1 and TRBJ1-5, the full variable domain reads KAGVTQTPRYLIKTRGQQVTLSCSPISGHRSVSWYQQTPGQGLQFLFEYFSETQRNKGNFPGRFSGRQFSNSRSEMNVSTLELGDSALYLCASSSGTRNGPQHFGDGTRLSIL.

This clonotype has a count of ten or more. CDR3 protein: CASSTPLGETQYF. The CDR3 DNA follows: TGTGCCAGCAGCACCCCCTTGGGAGAGACCCAGTACTTC. The chain combines TRBV7-8 with TRBJ2-5; D gene ambiguous. Germline V gives CDR1 SGHVS, CDR2 FQNEAQ. V lost 5 bases to trimming and J lost 4 bases, with 11 bases between them. This CDR3 comprises 13 residues.

This clonotype was observed a single time. This chain connects TRBV5-1 to TRBJ1-2, with a weak D call TRBD1 (6 bases). Germline V CDR1 and CDR2: SGHRS, YFSETQ. V was trimmed by 4 bases and J by 6 bases, leaving 16 bases between them. The CDR3 covers 14 residues. The CDR3 DNA sequence: TGCGCCAGCAGCCGCGAGGCAGGGGCTAATGGCTACACCTTC. As protein: CASSREAGANGYTF.

This clonotype has only a few counts. The chain uses TRBV13 and TRBJ2-5, with 11 bases fitting TRBD2. Trimming removed 5 bases from V and 2 bases from J; junction bases left unmatched: 7. Germline loops: CDR1 PRHDT, CDR2 FYEKMQ (reference sequence). The CDR3 covers 16 residues. DNA of the CDR3: TGTGCCAGCAGCGATAGACTAGCGGGGCAACAAGAGACCCAGTACTTC. This codes for CASSDRLAGQQETQYF.

The chain carries TRBV7-2 and TRBJ2-7, with D perhaps given as TRBD1 or TRBD2 (5 bases each). V gave up 6 bases and J gave up 8 bases, with 17 bases separating them. The CDR3 consists of 13 residues. The germline V gene has CDR1 SGHTA and CDR2 FQGNSA. CDR3 coding DNA: TGTGCCAGCAGGGACTCGCAGGGAAGTCAGCAGTACTTC. Amino acids: CASRDSQGSQQYF.

The chain combines TRBV6-1 with TRBJ1-5, with unresolved D. The CDR3 is 15 residues long. V lost 10 bases, J lost 5 bases, and 21 bases lay in between. Germline V gives CDR1 MNHNS, CDR2 SASEGT. The CDR3 DNA is TGTGCCATCAGAGGTGGCCCCTCTGGGGATCAGCCCCAGCATTTT. This gives the protein CAIRGGPSGDQPQHF.

This clonotype was detected once. The chain couples TRBV2 to TRBJ1-1; TRBD1 might be the D (5 bases). This CDR3 spans 13 amino acids. Germline lookup yields CDR1 SNHLY and CDR2 FYNNEI. V dropped 6 bases and J dropped 11 bases, with 19 bases sitting between them. The CDR3 DNA reads as TGTGCCAGCAGCTTAGCAGGGAAAAACGAGGCTTTCTTT. As protein: CASSLAGKNEAFF.

About this clonotype itself: A read error may be the cause here, since a much bigger clone is one base away. The chain has TRBV19 and TRBJ1-5, with D perhaps matching TRBD1 (5 bases). The length of the CDR3 is 13 residues. Germline lookup yields CDR1 LNHDA and CDR2 SQIVND (reference sequence). This CDR3 reads CASTGGSNQPQQF. CDR3 coding DNA: TGTGCCAGTACCGGGGGGAGCAATCAGCCCCAGCAGTTT.

The table lists this clonotype with many counts. The rearrangement uses TRBV9 and TRBJ2-5, with 7 bases matching TRBD2. With 2 bases clipped from V and 3 bases from J, the junction kept 4 bases outside the gene matches. This CDR3 has 14 amino acids. CDR1 and CDR2 from the germline V gene are SGDLS and YYNGEE. For the CDR3, the DNA is TGTGCCAGCAGCGTCACGGGGGGTGAAGAGACCCAGTACTTC. Residues: CASSVTGGEETQYF.

This clonotype was detected many times. The V gene is TRBV10-3, the J gene TRBJ2-6, with D perhaps TRBD2 (5 bases). Germline loops: CDR1 ENHRY, CDR2 SYGVKD. The ends were cut back, 4 bases at V and 2 bases at J, with 9 bases in the middle. The CDR3 contains 15 residues. The CDR3 DNA follows: TGTGCCATCAGTGGGGGAGAACCTGGGGCCAACGTCCTGACTTTC. This sequence encodes CAISGGEPGANVLTF.

This clonotype has at least ten counts. J is TRBJ1-2 and V is TRBV9; the match to TRBD1 covers 9 bases. The germline V gene has CDR1 SGDLS and CDR2 YYNGEE. V was clipped by 0 bases and J by 7 bases; unmatched bases: 4. The CDR3 totals 14 residues. The CDR3 DNA is TGTGCCAGCAGCGTAGGGGGACAGGGCCTTGGCTACACCTTC. Its translation is CASSVGGQGLGYTF.

This clonotype was observed a handful of times. This chain joins TRBV15 and TRBJ1-4; TRBD1 matches at 7 bases. CDR3 length: 17 residues. The junction had 8 bases not matched to a gene; V was cut back by 1 base and J by 3 bases. Germline CDR1 is LNHNV and CDR2 is YYDKDF (reference sequence). The CDR3 coding sequence is TGTGCCACCAGCAGAGGCTTCCGACAGGGATCTAATGAAAAACTGTTTTTT. Its translation is CATSRGFRQGSNEKLFF.

Many counts were recorded for this clonotype. V gene TRBV25-1 combines with J gene TRBJ1-1, with 7 nucleotides matching TRBD1. Germline-derived CDR1 and CDR2 are MGHDK and SYGVNS. The CDR3 is 19 residues long. J lost 1 base, V lost 2 bases, and 16 bases had no gene match. The CDR3 DNA follows: TGTGCCAGCAGTGAAGAGCAGGGGGGGTTTGGGTTTAGGAACACTGAAGCTTTCTTT. Translating it yields CASSEEQGGFGFRNTEAFF. Based on the CDR3 plus reference TRBV25-1 and TRBJ1-1, the full variable domain is EADIYQTPRYLVIGTGKKITLECSQTMGHDKMYWYQQDPGMELHLIHYSYGVNSTEKGDLSSESTVSRIRTEHFPLTLESARPSHTSQYLCASSEEQGGFGFRNTEAFFGQGTRLTVV.

The sample holds many counts of this clonotype. This chain connects TRBV29-1 to TRBJ2-2; tentative D call: TRBD1 (5 bases). Germline lookup yields CDR1 SQVTM and CDR2 ANQGSEA. The CDR3 length is 18 residues. V was pared by 0 bases and J by 4 bases, with 21 bases between. CDR3 sequence: CSVEDPGRFGRATGELFF. As DNA, the CDR3 is TGCAGCGTTGAAGATCCGGGTCGTTTTGGCAGGGCCACCGGGGAGCTGTTTTTT.

In its sample, this clonotype was seen many times. The chain combines TRBV9 with TRBJ1-1, with D tentatively TRBD1 (5 bases). There are 14 residues in the CDR3. Between the trimmed V and J ends, which lost 4 bases and 4 bases, there was a span of 14 bases. CDR1 SGDLS and CDR2 YYNGEE come from the germline V gene. The CDR3 nucleotides are TGTGCCAGCAGCCCACCAGGGAAGGGCACTGAAGCTTTCTTT. Amino acid sequence: CASSPPGKGTEAFF.

This clonotype was seen ten or more times. J is TRBJ1-2 and V is TRBV6-6; 9 bases align to TRBD1. Unmatched junction bases numbered 6, after V lost 6 bases and J lost 4 bases. CDR1 is MNHNY, CDR2 SVGAGI, per germline (reference sequence). The CDR3 runs 14 residues. This CDR3 reads CASRPDRGPYGYTF. CDR3 DNA: TGTGCCAGCAGACCGGACAGGGGACCCTATGGCTACACCTTC.

The chain uses TRBV20-1 and TRBJ2-2; no reliable D call. Germline CDR1 and CDR2: DFQATT and SNEGSKA (reference sequence). The CDR3 consists of 14 residues. Trimming removed 7 bases at V and 3 bases at J, with 15 bases between. CDR3 bases: TGCAGTGTTAGGCGGCCTTATCACACCGGGGAGCTGTTTTTT. It codes for CSVRRPYHTGELFF.

This chain joins TRBV29-1 and TRBJ1-4; D not certain. Trimming removed 1 base from V and 8 bases from J, with 11 bases in between. The CDR3 consists of 13 residues. Germline CDR1 SQVTM, CDR2 ANQGSEA. The CDR3 bases are TGCAGCGTTGAAGGGGGAGGCGAAGAAAAACTGTTTTTT. As protein: CSVEGGGEEKLFF.